Shown below are 19 T cell receptor beta chains from a single sample sequenced in a study of tumor-infiltrating lymphocytes in glioblastoma multiforme. TCRB libraries came from RNA via three nested multiplex PCR rounds. TCRdb passed the multiplex PCR reads through MiXCR, listing each CDR3 protein once. The table lists 7,000 to 9,500 distinct CDR3 sequences, about 70% of them singletons. The specimen was brain tumor tissue. The receptors come from a male donor with glioblastoma.

This chain uses TRBV11-1 with TRBJ2-7; 13 bases align to TRBD2. Germline V gene sequence: CDR1 SGHAT, CDR2 FQDESV (reference sequence). With 5 bases clipped from V and 5 bases from J, the junction kept 6 bases outside the gene matches. The CDR3 loop spans 15 amino acids. Written as DNA, the CDR3 is TGTGCCAGCAGCAGGACTAGCGGGAGTGTCAACGAGCAGTACTTC. Protein: CASSRTSGSVNEQYF. Based on the CDR3 plus reference TRBV11-1 and TRBJ2-7, the full variable domain is EAEVAQSPRYKITEKSQAVAFWCDPISGHATLYWYRQILGQGPELLVQFQDESVVDDSQLPKDRFSAERLKGVDSTLKIQPAELGDSAMYLCASSRTSGSVNEQYFGPGTRLTVT.

This clonotype was picked up many times. This chain connects TRBV11-2 to TRBJ2-2, with TRBD2 matching over 7 bases. Germline V gene data show CDR1 as SGHAT and CDR2 as FQNNGV. After removal of 5 bases from V and 6 bases from J, the junction contained 6 bases not matched to a gene. The CDR3 loop spans 14 amino acids. CDR3 region: CASSHGLDPGELFF. As DNA, the CDR3 is TGTGCCAGCAGCCACGGACTAGACCCCGGGGAGCTGTTTTTT.

With respect to this clonotype: One end of the junction varies from germline; a read error may be responsible. V usage is TRBV11-2 and J usage is TRBJ2-5; a weak D match, TRBD2 (5 bases). CDR1 and CDR2 from the germline V gene are SGHAT and FQNNGV. The CDR3 has 15 amino acids. The CDR3 is CASSFSETGKGTQYF. CDR3 bases: TGTGCCAGTAGCTTTAGCGAGACCGGCAAAGGAACCCAGTACTTC. The complete variable domain, with remaining parts taken from reference TRBV11-2 and TRBJ2-5, reads EAGVAQSPRYKIIEKRQSVAFWCNPISGHATLYWYQQILGQGPKLLIQFQNNGVVDDSQLPKDRFSAERLKGVDSTLKIQPAKLEDSAVYLCASSFSETGKGTQYFGPGTRLLVL.

This chain joins TRBV4-3 and TRBJ2-3; possible D gene TRBD1, 6 bases. Trimming removed 0 bases at V and 0 bases at J, with 10 bases between. The germline V gene has CDR1 LGHNA and CDR2 YSLEER. The CDR3 totals 16 residues. The DNA of the CDR3 is TGCGCCAGCAGCCAAGATGGGGGCCAAAGCACAGATACGCAGTATTTT. Translating gives CASSQDGGQSTDTQYF.

This chain joins TRBV19 and TRBJ2-7; D is undetermined. The better agreement between TRBJ2-1 and the DNA end casts doubt on the J call. Germline lookup yields CDR1 LNHDA and CDR2 SQIVND (reference sequence). There are 14 residues in the CDR3. The chain's CDR3 is CASSNRDISYEQFF. The CDR3 DNA is TGTGCCAGTAGTAACCGTGACATATCCTACGAGCAGTTCTTC.

Many counts were recorded for this clonotype. The rearrangement uses TRBV5-1 and TRBJ2-5; D uncertain. Germline loops: CDR1 SGHRS, CDR2 YFSETQ. Trimming cost V 0 bases and J 0 bases, with 6 bases left between them. This CDR3 is 14 amino acids long. The CDR3 loop reads CASSLGLYQETQYF. The CDR3 DNA reads as TGCGCCAGCAGCTTGGGCCTGTACCAAGAGACCCAGTACTTC.

The chain is built from TRBV20-1 and TRBJ1-5, with a possible D match to TRBD1 (5 bases). V dropped 6 bases and J dropped 8 bases, with 20 bases sitting between them. Germline lookup yields CDR1 DFQATT and CDR2 SNEGSKA (reference sequence). The CDR3 contains 14 residues. CDR3 DNA: TGCAGTGCAAACACTGAAGGGGAATTGAAGCCCCAGCATTTT. Amino acid sequence: CSANTEGELKPQHF.

This clonotype was found a few times. The chain combines TRBV4-2 with TRBJ1-1; no definite D call. V was trimmed by 4 bases and J by 5 bases, leaving 17 bases between them. CDR3 size: 15 residues. Germline loops: CDR1 LGHNA, CDR2 YNFKEQ. The CDR3 reads CASSPNLGWKTEAFF. Written as DNA, the CDR3 is TGTGCCAGCAGCCCAAATCTAGGGTGGAAGACTGAAGCTTTCTTT.

The chain recombines TRBV11-2 with TRBJ2-2, with a weak D call TRBD2 (5 bases). This CDR3 region has 19 residues. Germline CDR1 and CDR2: SGHAT and FQNNGV. V was shortened by 7 bases and J by 10 bases, with 34 bases between the two germline ends. CDR3: CASTPSFGQGLAVNTELFF. CDR3 DNA sequence: TGTGCCAGCACCCCCTCATTCGGCCAAGGGCTAGCAGTAAACACGGAGCTGTTTTTT.

The genes are TRBV11-2 and TRBJ2-3, with a possible D match to TRBD2 (5 bases). Per the germline V gene, CDR1 is SGHAT and CDR2 is FQNNGV. V lost 5 bases to trimming and J lost 4 bases, with 19 bases between them. CDR3 length: 16 residues. CDR3 loop: CASSPRVAGGSDTQYF. The CDR3 coding sequence is TGTGCCAGCAGCCCTAGGGTAGCTGGAGGTTCAGATACGCAGTATTTT.

In its sample, this clonotype was seen a few times. This sequence joins TRBV29-1 and TRBJ2-1, with D possibly TRBD1 on 5 matching bases. V lost 5 bases to trimming and J lost 8 bases, with 25 bases between them. CDR3 length equals 16 residues. Germline loops: CDR1 SQVTM, CDR2 ANQGSEA. The CDR3 region is CSVSQGFGLDKDEQFF. The CDR3 coding sequence is TGCAGCGTTTCCCAGGGATTTGGGCTCGACAAGGATGAGCAGTTCTTC.

The rearrangement links TRBV11-3 to TRBJ1-1; D remains ambiguous. The CDR3 consists of 14 residues. V was pared by 1 base and J by 8 bases, with 14 bases between. Germline V gives CDR1 SGHNT, CDR2 YENEEA. CDR3 DNA sequence: TGTGCCAGCAGCTTAGGGGAACCCGAGACAGAAGCTTTCTTT. Residues: CASSLGEPETEAFF.

This clonotype was found many times. V gene TRBV29-1 combines with J gene TRBJ2-5, with 8 bases that match TRBD1. This CDR3 spans 15 amino acids. CDR1 is SQVTM, CDR2 ANQGSEA, per germline. V shed 3 bases and J 5 bases; nucleotides not matched to a gene: 11. This CDR3 reads CSVDLQGAVGETQYF. In DNA form, the CDR3 reads TGCAGCGTTGATTTGCAGGGGGCGGTAGGGGAGACCCAGTACTTC.

On this clonotype itself: One junction end disagrees with the germline gene, perhaps due to a read error. The V gene is TRBV11-2, the J gene TRBJ2-1, with D perhaps being TRBD1 or TRBD2 (6 bases each). From germline, CDR1 is SGHAT and CDR2 FQNNGV. The CDR3 is made up of 16 amino acids. In DNA, the CDR3 is TGTGCCAGCAGCTTAGCTGCCGGGGGCTCCTGCAATGAGCAGTTCTTC. As protein: CASSLAAGGSCNEQFF.

V and J are TRBV20-1 and TRBJ2-7; D is ambiguous. The CDR3 spans 14 residues. Germline CDR1 DFQATT, CDR2 SNEGSKA (reference sequence). V was shortened by 3 bases and J by 2 bases, with 14 bases between the two germline ends. CDR3 DNA: TGCAGTGCTAGGTCCCCATCTGTCGCCTACGAGCAGTACTTC. Translation: CSARSPSVAYEQYF.

The J gene is TRBJ2-7, the V gene TRBV20-1; possibly TRBD1 for D (5 bases). CDR1 and CDR2 (germline): DFQATT, SNEGSKA (reference sequence). CDR3 size: 11 residues. The V and J ends lost 3 bases and 5 bases respectively, with 8 bases between them. The chain's CDR3 is CSASPGNEQYV. The CDR3, as DNA: TGCAGTGCTAGCCCAGGGAACGAGCAGTACGTC.

The chain employs TRBV11-2 and TRBJ2-1, with D tentatively TRBD2 (6 bases). The V gene's germline CDR1 is SGHAT and CDR2 FQNNGV. V was clipped by 0 bases and J by 10 bases, with 16 bases between them. The CDR3 has 15 residues. The CDR3 DNA follows: TGTGCCAGCAGCTTAGATCGGGAGATCATCAACGAGCAGTTCTTC. It specifies CASSLDREIINEQFF.

The rearrangement uses TRBV5-6 and TRBJ2-7; 9 bases agree with TRBD1. In germline, CDR1 is SGHDT, CDR2 YYEEEE. Germline trimming cut 0 bases from V and 1 base from J; bases unmatched to any gene: 5. The CDR3 spans 16 residues. CDR3 nucleotides: TGTGCCAGCAGCTTGGCCGCCGGGACAGGGTCCTACGAGCAGTACTTC. Translation: CASSLAAGTGSYEQYF.

This chain connects TRBV11-2 to TRBJ1-2, with 12 bases aligning to TRBD1. Germline V lookup: CDR1 SGHAT, CDR2 FQNNGV. This CDR3 is 15 amino acids long. Germline trimming cut 1 base from V and 7 bases from J; bases unmatched to any gene: 4. CDR3 protein: CASSLAGTGGFGYTF. The DNA of the CDR3 is TGTGCCAGCAGCTTAGCAGGGACAGGGGGCTTTGGCTACACCTTC.